Shown below are 10 T cell receptor beta chains from a single sample sequenced in a study of cytomegalovirus exposure and HLA in healthy donors. 13 Jbeta primers and 60 Vbeta primers were used for the PCR. Profiled with immunoSEQ multiplex PCR; TCRdb holds only in-frame clones, not every one. Of fewer than 120,000 clones in the sample, around 78% were seen once. The specimen was PBMCs. These TCRs come from a woman aged 25 to 39 in good health and CMV-seronegative.

The gene calls are TRBV14 and TRBJ1-2, with D possibly matching TRBD1 (5 bases). This CDR3 is 15 amino acids long. Germline V gene lookup returns CDR1 SGHDN and CDR2 FVKESK. Trimming cost V 0 bases and J 4 bases, with 12 bases left between them. The CDR3 nucleotides are TGTGCCAGCAGCCAAGATCTTCTCGACAGCTATGGCTACACCTTC. Translating it yields CASSQDLLDSYGYTF.

This clone was recorded a few times. V usage is TRBV11-3 and J usage is TRBJ2-1, with D possibly TRBD1 on 5 matching bases. With 0 bases removed from V and 5 bases from J, the gap between germline ends came to 11 bases. The CDR3 spans 15 residues. In germline, CDR1 is SGHNT, CDR2 YENEEA. The chain's CDR3 is CASSLDSSRDNEQFF. The DNA of the CDR3 is TGTGCCAGCAGCTTAGATAGTTCCAGGGACAATGAGCAGTTCTTC. The full variable domain, its missing parts supplied by reference TRBV11-3 and TRBJ2-1, is EAGVVQSPRYKIIEKKQPVAFWCNPISGHNTLYWYLQNLGQGPELLIRYENEEAVDDSQLPKDRFSAERLKGVDSTLKIQPAELGDSAVYLCASSLDSSRDNEQFFGPGTRLTVL.

V and J are TRBV28 and TRBJ1-5; a possible D gene is TRBD1 (5 bases). Trimming left V 8 bases short and J 5 bases short, with 16 bases between. Germline lookup yields CDR1 MDHEN and CDR2 SYDVKM. CDR3 length: 14 residues. CDR3 protein: CASYRQGWHQPQHF. The DNA of the CDR3 is TGTGCCAGCTACCGGCAGGGCTGGCATCAGCCCCAGCATTTT.

This clone was picked up a small number of times. J is TRBJ1-2 and V is TRBV25-1; D is uncertain. CDR1 and CDR2 (germline): MGHDK, SYGVNS. V was trimmed by 5 bases and J by 6 bases, leaving 16 bases between them. This CDR3 spans 14 amino acids. The CDR3 here is CASSPAPLTDGYTF. For the CDR3, the DNA is TGTGCCAGCAGTCCGGCCCCCCTTACAGATGGCTACACCTTC.

V and J are TRBV5-1 and TRBJ1-2; TRBD1 agrees at 9 bases. The CDR3 runs 18 residues. With V trimmed by 4 bases and J by 3 bases, 16 bases remained unmatched. CDR1 and CDR2 from the germline V gene are SGHRS and YFSETQ. In nucleotides, the CDR3 is TGCGCCAGCAGCCCTCCCGGGACAGGGAAACTTTCTGACTATGGCTACACCTTC. This translates into CASSPPGTGKLSDYGYTF.

The chain is built from TRBV27 and TRBJ2-2; 9 bases match TRBD1. The length of the CDR3 is 16 residues. Per germline, CDR1 MNHEY and CDR2 SMNVEV (reference sequence). The junction had 7 bases not matched to a gene; V was cut back by 6 bases and J by 2 bases. The DNA of the CDR3 is TGTGCCAGCAGGGCACAGGGGGCGATCAACACCGGGGAGCTGTTTTTT. Its protein product is CASRAQGAINTGELFF.

V gene TRBV10-3 combines with J gene TRBJ1-6; 11 bases fit TRBD1. CDR3 length: 18 residues. The germline gives CDR1 ENHRY, CDR2 SYGVKD. V lost 4 bases, J lost 5 bases, and 10 bases stayed unmatched. The DNA of the CDR3 is TGTGCCATCAGTGGGCCGGGACAGGGGGGTACTAATAATTCACCCCTCCACTTT. Its protein product is CAISGPGQGGTNNSPLHF.

This chain connects TRBV10-2 to TRBJ1-1; D is ambiguous. With 0 bases removed from V and 1 base from J, the gap between germline ends came to 3 bases. The germline V gene has CDR1 WSHSY and CDR2 SAAADI. The CDR3 consists of 13 residues. The CDR3 spells CASSESRNTEAFF. In nucleotides, the CDR3 is TGCGCCAGCAGTGAGTCTAGGAACACTGAAGCTTTCTTT.

The V gene is TRBV11-2, the J gene TRBJ2-7, with 8 bases fitting TRBD1. The CDR3 spans 13 residues. From germline, CDR1 is SGHAT and CDR2 FQNNGV. V shed 5 bases, J shed 5 bases, and the junction held 5 bases outside the gene matches. The CDR3 region is CASSVQGDDEQYF. The CDR3, as DNA: TGTGCCAGCAGCGTACAGGGGGACGACGAGCAGTACTTC.

This sequence joins TRBV30 and TRBJ2-1, with D tentatively TRBD2 (6 bases). This CDR3 comprises 15 residues. The germline V gene has CDR1 GTSNPN and CDR2 SVGIG (reference sequence). V lost 3 bases to trimming and J lost 0 bases, with 12 bases between them. The CDR3 nucleotides are TGTGCCTGGAGCCCCGGGACTGCCTCCTACAATGAGCAGTTCTTC. It is translated as CAWSPGTASYNEQFF.